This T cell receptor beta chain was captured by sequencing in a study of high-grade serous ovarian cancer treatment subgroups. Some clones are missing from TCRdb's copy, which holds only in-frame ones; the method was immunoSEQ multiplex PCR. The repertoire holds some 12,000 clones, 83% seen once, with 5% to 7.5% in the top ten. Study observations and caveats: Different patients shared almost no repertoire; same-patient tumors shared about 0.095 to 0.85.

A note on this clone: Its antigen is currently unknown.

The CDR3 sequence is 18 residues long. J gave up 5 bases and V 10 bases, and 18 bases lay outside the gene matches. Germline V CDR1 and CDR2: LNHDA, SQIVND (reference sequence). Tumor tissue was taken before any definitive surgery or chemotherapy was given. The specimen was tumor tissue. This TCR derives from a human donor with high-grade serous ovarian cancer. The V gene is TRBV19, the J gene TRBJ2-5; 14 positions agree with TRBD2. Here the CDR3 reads CAIQNRPGTSGSKETQYF. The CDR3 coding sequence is TGTGCCATCCAAAACCGGCCCGGGACTAGCGGGAGTAAGGAGACCCAGTACTTC.